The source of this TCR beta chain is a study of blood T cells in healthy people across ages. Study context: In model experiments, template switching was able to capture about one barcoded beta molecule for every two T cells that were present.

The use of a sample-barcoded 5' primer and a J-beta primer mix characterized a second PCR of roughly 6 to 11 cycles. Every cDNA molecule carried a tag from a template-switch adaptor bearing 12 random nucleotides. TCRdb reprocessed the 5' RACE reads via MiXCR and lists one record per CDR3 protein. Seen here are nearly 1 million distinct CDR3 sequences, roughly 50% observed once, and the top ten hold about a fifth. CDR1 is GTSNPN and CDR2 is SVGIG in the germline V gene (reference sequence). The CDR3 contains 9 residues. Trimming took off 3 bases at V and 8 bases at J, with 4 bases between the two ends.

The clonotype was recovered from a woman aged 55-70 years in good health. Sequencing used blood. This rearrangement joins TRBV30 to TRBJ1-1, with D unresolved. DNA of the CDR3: TGTGCCTGGAGCCCAGAAGCTTTCTTT. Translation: CAWSPEAFF.